Each of the 5 T cell receptor beta chains below was sequenced from the same sample in a study of T cell responses to AZD1222 COVID-19 vaccine. The assay was immunoSEQ multiplex PCR, and TCRdb's table has in-frame clones only and misses some. Among about 73,000 clones listed, 85% to 90% were seen once. The source material was peripheral blood, sampled 28 days after the second AZD1222 dose. Source of these receptors: an adult who received the AZD1222 COVID-19 vaccine.

The chain recombines TRBV30 with TRBJ1-3; D possibly corresponds to TRBD1 (5 bases). Trimming cost V 1 base and J 0 bases, with 10 bases left between them. The CDR3 is 15 residues long. Germline CDR1 is GTSNPN and CDR2 is SVGIG (reference sequence). CDR3 DNA sequence: TGTGCCTGGAGTGCAGGGCCCAGCTCTGGAAACACCATATATTTT. Encoded protein: CAWSAGPSSGNTIYF.

This rearrangement joins TRBV9 to TRBJ2-3, with D hard to call. This CDR3 comprises 15 residues. V lost 4 bases to trimming and J lost 0 bases, with 12 bases between them. Looked up from germline, CDR1 is SGDLS and CDR2 is YYNGEE. CDR3 in DNA: TGTGCCAGCAGCCCCAGCTCCAGCAGCACAGATACGCAGTATTTT. Amino acids: CASSPSSSSTDTQYF.

CDR3 amino acids: CALFRDRATEAFF. DNA for the CDR3: TGTGCCCTTTTTAGGGACAGGGCCACTGAAGCTTTCTTT. The chain recombines TRBV30 with TRBJ1-1; 9 positions match TRBD1. Germline V lookup: CDR1 GTSNPN, CDR2 SVGIG (reference sequence). The CDR3 is made up of 13 amino acids. J lost 4 bases, V lost 8 bases, and 8 bases had no gene match.

This clone was counted between two and nine times. The chain is built from TRBV6-5 and TRBJ1-4, with D possibly being TRBD1 (5 bases). The CDR3 consists of 15 residues. With 0 bases removed from V and 5 bases from J, the gap between germline ends came to 10 bases. CDR1 and CDR2 (germline): MNHEY, SVGAGI. CDR3 loop: CASSYSGRTNEKLFF. CDR3 sequence (DNA): TGTGCCAGCAGTTACTCAGGCCGGACAAATGAAAAACTGTTTTTT.

V is TRBV15 and J is TRBJ2-7; D not resolved. There are 15 residues in the CDR3. Germline loops: CDR1 LNHNV, CDR2 YYDKDF (reference sequence). The ends were cut back, 0 bases at V and 7 bases at J, with 16 bases in the middle. DNA of the CDR3: TGTGCCACCAGCAGAGATAGGACGGCTGTCCTGGAGCAGTACTTC. Translating gives CATSRDRTAVLEQYF. Full variable domain (missing parts from reference TRBV15 and TRBJ2-7): DAMVIQNPRYQVTQFGKPVTLSCSQTLNHNVMYWYQQKSSQAPKLLFHYYDKDFNNEADTPDNFQSRRPNTSFCFLDIRSPGLGDTAMYLCATSRDRTAVLEQYFGPGTRLTVT.